These 30 T cell receptor beta chains came from one sample sequenced in a study of cytomegalovirus exposure and HLA in healthy donors. Primers for the PCR totalled 60 Vbeta and 13 Jbeta. Profiling relied on immunoSEQ multiplex PCR, and the TCRdb table lists in-frame clones only, not all of them. The sample yields approximately 190,000 clones, around 88% seen once. Sequencing input: PBMCs. The receptor set was obtained from a man in his forties in good health and CMV-seropositive.

The chain combines TRBV2 with TRBJ2-7; 7 nucleotides agree with TRBD1. Trimming removed 5 bases from V and 4 bases from J; junction bases left unmatched: 8. CDR3 length: 14 residues. The germline V gene encodes CDR1 SNHLY and CDR2 FYNNEI. The CDR3 is CASSWDSWTYEQYF. The CDR3, as DNA: TGTGCCAGCAGTTGGGACAGTTGGACGTACGAGCAGTACTTC.

The V call is TRBV19, the J call TRBJ2-2; TRBD1 aligns across 8 bases. Looked up from germline, CDR1 is LNHDA and CDR2 is SQIVND (reference sequence). The CDR3 consists of 15 residues. V lost 7 bases, J lost 0 bases, and 4 bases stayed unmatched. The CDR3 region is CASIRTGTNTGELFF. The CDR3 DNA follows: TGTGCCAGTATACGGACAGGGACGAACACCGGGGAGCTGTTTTTT. Full variable domain (rest looked up from reference TRBV19 and TRBJ2-2): DGGITQSPKYLFRKEGQNVTLSCEQNLNHDAMYWYRQDPGQGLRLIYYSQIVNDFQKGDIAEGYSVSREKKESFPLTVTSAQKNPTAFYLCASIRTGTNTGELFFGEGSRLTVL.

This clone was seen a handful of times. V gene TRBV27 combines with J gene TRBJ2-6; TRBD1 aligns across 10 bases. The V gene's germline CDR1 is MNHEY and CDR2 SMNVEV (reference sequence). Unmatched junction bases numbered 4, after V lost 7 bases and J lost 13 bases. The CDR3 consists of 12 residues. CDR3 protein: CASKGTGAVLTF. The DNA for the CDR3 is TGTGCCAGCAAGGGGACAGGGGCTGTCCTGACTTTC. Looking up the rest from reference TRBV27 and TRBJ2-6 gives the full variable domain: EAQVTQNPRYLITVTGKKLTVTCSQNMNHEYMSWYRQDPGLGLRQIYYSMNVEVTDKGDVPEGYKVSRKEKRNFPLILESPSPNQTSLYFCASKGTGAVLTFGAGSRLTVL.

The chain recombines TRBV4-3 with TRBJ2-7; TRBD1 aligns across 8 bases. Germline assignment: CDR1 LGHNA and CDR2 YSLEER. Losses at the gene ends were 2 bases for V and 0 bases for J; bases not matched to a gene: 3. This CDR3 contains 15 residues. CDR3 protein: CASSQRQGPSYEQYF. The CDR3 DNA reads TGCGCCAGCAGCCAAAGACAGGGGCCCTCCTACGAGCAGTACTTC.

The rearrangement joins TRBV19 to TRBJ2-7, with TRBD2 matching over 7 bases. Germline CDR1 and CDR2: LNHDA and SQIVND (reference sequence). The junction had 8 bases not matched to a gene; V was cut back by 6 bases and J by 0 bases. The CDR3 contains 15 residues. The CDR3 nucleotides read TGTGCCAGTAGCCTTACTAGCGCAGGCTCCTACGAGCAGTACTTC. It is translated as CASSLTSAGSYEQYF.

V usage is TRBV27 and J usage is TRBJ2-2; TRBD2 is a possible D gene (6 bases). V was shortened by 7 bases and J by 5 bases, with 8 bases between the two germline ends. This CDR3 region has 12 residues. Germline values: CDR1 MNHEY, CDR2 SMNVEV (reference sequence). CDR3 in DNA: TGTGCCAGCACCCGGGGGACCGGGGAGCTGTTTTTT. The encoded protein is CASTRGTGELFF.

This clone showed up just once. The CDR3 loop reads CASDRSNEQFF. The CDR3 nucleotides read TGTGCCAGCGACAGGTCGAATGAGCAGTTCTTC. The V and J genes are TRBV2 and TRBJ2-1; D possibly corresponds to TRBD1 (6 bases). V was cut by 8 bases and J by 7 bases, with 9 bases left in between. The germline CDR1 and CDR2 sequences are SNHLY and FYNNEI. The CDR3 contains 11 residues.

The rearrangement links TRBV28 to TRBJ1-2; 9 positions agree with TRBD1. This CDR3 is built from 15 residues. The V segment lost 5 bases and the J segment 8 bases; nucleotides outside the gene matches: 12. Germline V gene lookup returns CDR1 MDHEN and CDR2 SYDVKM. For the CDR3, the DNA is TGTGCCAGCAGTCCTCCGGGACAGGGATACGTCGGCTACACCTTC. Translated, it gives CASSPPGQGYVGYTF.

This chain links TRBV6-1 with TRBJ1-1; possibly TRBD1 for D (6 bases). Germline-derived CDR1 and CDR2 are MNHNS and SASEGT. CDR3 length: 15 amino acids. V dropped 2 bases and J dropped 1 base, with 11 bases sitting between them. DNA for the CDR3: TGTGCCAGCAGTGAACCGGGACAATGGAACACTGAAGCTTTCTTT. This sequence encodes CASSEPGQWNTEAFF.

This clone was recorded once. The V call is TRBV7-2, the J call TRBJ1-3, with TRBD1 identical over 8 bases. CDR1 and CDR2 from the germline V gene are SGHTA and FQGNSA. The CDR3 runs to 15 residues. V lost 5 bases and J lost 8; bases outside the gene matches: 11. CDR3 nucleotide sequence: TGTGCCAGCAGCCAAGTTCAGGGGGCGGGCCACACCATATATTTT. Amino acid sequence: CASSQVQGAGHTIYF.

This chain connects TRBV5-4 to TRBJ2-1, with a weak D call TRBD1 (5 bases). V lost 4 bases and J 0 bases, leaving 17 bases between the germline ends. The germline CDR1 and CDR2 sequences are SGHNT and YYREEE (reference sequence). The CDR3 consists of 17 residues. This CDR3 reads CASSPLGASFSYNEQFF. CDR3 DNA sequence: TGTGCCAGCAGCCCGCTTGGGGCGAGTTTCTCCTACAATGAGCAGTTCTTC.

The CDR3 loop is CASSLSAGRSANQPQHF. In DNA, the CDR3 is TGTGCCAGCAGCCTCTCAGCTGGGCGATCCGCCAATCAGCCCCAGCATTTT. The chain couples TRBV7-6 to TRBJ1-5; no firm D call. Germline V gene data show CDR1 as SGHVS and CDR2 as FNYEAQ. V lost 5 bases to trimming and J lost 3 bases, with 20 bases between them. The CDR3 is 17 residues long.

The CDR3: CASSWGLADLDTQYF. DNA for the CDR3: TGTGCCAGCAGCTGGGGACTAGCGGATTTAGATACGCAGTATTTT. This rearrangement joins TRBV6-6 to TRBJ2-3, with 11 bases aligning to TRBD2. Germline V CDR1 and CDR2: MNHNY, SVGAGI (reference sequence). CDR3 length: 15 amino acids. Trimming at V came to 6 bases and at J to 5 bases, leaving 7 bases not matched to a gene.

V gene TRBV7-9 combines with J gene TRBJ2-5, with D possibly matching TRBD1 (6 bases). The J call is in doubt because the DNA end fits TRBJ2-7 better. Germline V gene data show CDR1 as SEHNR and CDR2 as FQNEAQ (reference sequence). The CDR3 has 14 residues. CDR3 amino acids: CASSFDRNSYEQYF. For the CDR3, the DNA is TGTGCCAGCAGCTTTGACAGGAATTCCTACGAGCAGTACTTC.

This sequence joins TRBV10-3 and TRBJ2-2, with a tentative D call TRBD1 (5 bases). V lost 8 bases and J 6 bases, leaving 13 bases between the germline ends. There are 13 residues in the CDR3. Germline assignment: CDR1 ENHRY and CDR2 SYGVKD. In nucleotides, the CDR3 is TGTGCCATCCAGGCAGGGTCCGCCGGGGAGCTGTTTTTT. As protein: CAIQAGSAGELFF.

This clone was recorded once. The gene calls are TRBV7-9 and TRBJ1-2; tentative D call: TRBD1 (5 bases). V lost 1 base and J 2 bases, leaving 11 bases between the germline ends. CDR3 length: 15 residues. Germline V CDR1 and CDR2: SEHNR, FQNEAQ (reference sequence). In nucleotides, the CDR3 is TGTGCCAGCAGCTTAGTTGCAGGACACAACTATGGCTACACCTTC. Encoded protein: CASSLVAGHNYGYTF. Drawing the rest from reference TRBV7-9 and TRBJ1-2, the complete variable domain is DTGVSQNPRHKITKRGQNVTFRCDPISEHNRLYWYRQTLGQGPEFLTYFQNEAQLEKSRLLSDRFSAERPKGSFSTLEIQRTEQGDSAMYLCASSLVAGHNYGYTFGSGTRLTVV.

A remark on this clone: A read error may account for a junction end that differs from germline. The J gene is TRBJ2-3, the V gene TRBV7-9; TRBD2 matches at 15 bases. The CDR3 totals 16 residues. Germline-derived CDR1 and CDR2 are SEHNR and FQNEAQ (reference sequence). CDR3 residues: CSSSQGLAGGPDTQYF. As DNA, the CDR3 is TGTTCCAGCAGCCAGGGACTAGCGGGAGGCCCAGATACGCAGTATTTT.

This CDR3 is CASSLNSGQQTTF. CDR3 in DNA: TGTGCCAGCAGCTTAAACTCGGGACAACAAACGACCTTC. The chain has TRBV7-9 and TRBJ1-2; the D gene is possibly TRBD1 (6 bases). V gave up 2 bases and J gave up 14 bases, with 18 bases separating them. This CDR3 has 13 amino acids. Looked up from germline, CDR1 is SEHNR and CDR2 is FQNEAQ (reference sequence). Full variable domain (missing parts from reference TRBV7-9 and TRBJ1-2): DTGVSQNPRHKITKRGQNVTFRCDPISEHNRLYWYRQTLGQGPEFLTYFQNEAQLEKSRLLSDRFSAERPKGSFSTLEIQRTEQGDSAMYLCASSLNSGQQTTFGSGTRLTVV.

In its sample, this clone was seen once. In nucleotides, the CDR3 is TGTGCCAGTAGTATAGCCAGTATCAACACTGAAGCTTTCTTT. Protein product: CASSIASINTEAFF. This chain uses TRBV19 with TRBJ1-1; D is uncertain. Germline-derived CDR1 and CDR2 are LNHDA and SQIVND (reference sequence). Trimming removed 1 base from V and 2 bases from J, with 8 bases in between. This CDR3 is 14 amino acids long.

CDR3 sequence reads: CASSISGDGYTF. The DNA of the CDR3 is TGTGCCAGTAGTATTTCAGGGGATGGCTACACCTTC. The rearrangement uses TRBV19 and TRBJ1-2; maybe TRBD1 (6 bases). Germline assignment: CDR1 LNHDA and CDR2 SQIVND (reference sequence). The CDR3 is 12 residues long. The V gene lost 3 bases and the J gene lost 6 bases, with 8 bases spanning the gap.

The chain recombines TRBV5-1 with TRBJ1-4, with TRBD1 matching over 7 bases. The CDR3 loop spans 15 amino acids. Trimming removed 0 bases from V and 4 bases from J; junction bases left unmatched: 3. The germline gives CDR1 SGHRS, CDR2 YFSETQ. CDR3 amino acids: CASSLVGTDNEKLFF. The CDR3 nucleotides are TGCGCCAGCAGCTTGGTTGGGACAGATAATGAAAAACTGTTTTTT.

The chain uses TRBV18 and TRBJ2-5; a weak D match, TRBD2 (6 bases). CDR3 length: 12 residues. Germline values: CDR1 KGHSH, CDR2 LQKENI. V dropped 3 bases and J dropped 5 bases, with 7 bases sitting between them. CDR3 protein: CASSPAGETQYF. CDR3 sequence (DNA): TGTGCCAGCTCACCCGCGGGGGAGACCCAGTACTTC.

The rearrangement joins TRBV19 to TRBJ1-1, with 7 bases lining up with TRBD1. V trimming: 7 bases; J trimming: 1 base; junction bases outside the gene matches: 6. Per germline, CDR1 LNHDA and CDR2 SQIVND (reference sequence). The CDR3 runs 14 residues. CDR3 sequence (DNA): TGTGCCAGTAACCCCTGGACAGGGAACACTGAAGCTTTCTTT. Its protein is CASNPWTGNTEAFF.

V is TRBV12-5 and J is TRBJ2-5; D unresolved. The J call is in doubt because the DNA end fits TRBJ2-7 better. In germline, CDR1 is LGHNT, CDR2 FRNRAP. The CDR3 is 10 residues long. CDR3 protein: CASAIYEQYF. The CDR3 DNA follows: TGTGCTAGTGCCATATACGAGCAGTACTTC.

CDR3 protein: CASSIEAVLNQPQHF. In DNA, the CDR3 is TGTGCCAGTAGTATCGAGGCAGTGTTAAATCAGCCCCAGCATTTT. The V and J genes are TRBV19 and TRBJ1-5; D is uncertain. Per the germline V gene, CDR1 is LNHDA and CDR2 is SQIVND (reference sequence). This CDR3 is 15 amino acids long. V lost 3 bases and J 4 bases, leaving 13 bases between the germline ends.

The genes are TRBV6-5 and TRBJ1-2; D remains unclear. V lost 2 bases and J lost 5, with 12 bases in between. Germline V lookup: CDR1 MNHEY, CDR2 SVGAGI. This CDR3 has 14 amino acids. In DNA, the CDR3 is TGTGCCAGCAGTTACGACGCTTACAGTTATGGCTACACCTTC. Residues: CASSYDAYSYGYTF.

The V and J genes are TRBV7-9 and TRBJ1-2; D unclear. In germline, CDR1 is SEHNR, CDR2 FQNEAQ (reference sequence). CDR3 length: 11 residues. The V and J ends lost 5 bases and 4 bases respectively, with 5 bases between them. CDR3 nucleotides: TGTGCCAGCAGCGCTATCTATGGCTACACCTTC. It specifies CASSAIYGYTF.

To note about this clone: The germline gene is not matched at one end of the junction; a read error may be the cause. The rearrangement joins TRBV6-1 to TRBJ2-2, with no clear D. CDR3 length: 13 amino acids. Germline V gene data show CDR1 as MNHNS and CDR2 as SASEGT. CDR3: CASNEQNTGELFF. DNA for the CDR3: TGTGCCAGCAATGAACAAAACACCGGGGAGCTGTTTTTT.

The V call is TRBV6-1, the J call TRBJ2-1; the match to TRBD2 covers 7 bases. The CDR3 consists of 17 residues. The ends lost 2 bases at V and 4 bases at J; junction bases unmatched: 11. The germline V gene has CDR1 MNHNS and CDR2 SASEGT. The CDR3 DNA is TGTGCCAGCAGTGAACGTTTTTTGGCGGGAGTTTACAATGAGCAGTTCTTC. Its translation is CASSERFLAGVYNEQFF.

The rearrangement links TRBV2 to TRBJ2-5; D might be TRBD1 (6 bases). The CDR3 runs to 12 residues. Between the trimmed V and J ends, which lost 9 bases and 1 base, there was a span of 9 bases. CDR1 SNHLY and CDR2 FYNNEI come from the germline V gene. The DNA of the CDR3 is TGTGCCAGTGACAGGTTCCAAGAGACCCAGTACTTC. This sequence encodes CASDRFQETQYF. The full variable domain, with the rest looked up from reference TRBV2 and TRBJ2-5, is EPEVTQTPSHQVTQMGQEVILRCVPISNHLYFYWYRQILGQKVEFLVSFYNNEISEKSEIFDDQFSVERPDGSNFTLKIRSTKLEDSAMYFCASDRFQETQYFGPGTRLLVL.